This T cell receptor beta chain was recovered during a study of immune evolution from preneoplasia to lung adenocarcinoma. This clone was found a few times. Its antigen is not known. The study's findings and limits: Clonality was highest in normal lung, lower in later-stage lesions apparently.

Assay used: immunoSEQ multiplex PCR; TCRdb lists only in-frame clones, some missing. The sample consists of more than 13,000 clones, less than 85% of them appearing once. Macro-dissection enriched premalignant or tumor cells before nucleic acid extraction. Sequencing used FFPE minimally invasive lung adenocarcinoma tissue. This sequence was found in a person aged 70 to 85 with lung adenocarcinoma.

The CDR3, as DNA: TGTGCCAGCAGTGGAGAGACCGCCTTCTATGGCTACACCTTC. Its protein product is CASSGETAFYGYTF. The chain carries TRBV6-1 and TRBJ1-2; D call uncertain. The CDR3 spans 14 residues. Germline V gives CDR1 MNHNS, CDR2 SASEGT. The V gene lost 4 bases and the J gene lost 4 bases, with 13 bases spanning the gap.